This TCR beta chain was obtained from a study of cytomegalovirus exposure and HLA in healthy donors. Study in general: There were 90 million to 140 million unique TCR beta sequences, drawn from about 179 million T cells, in an earlier analysis. Study findings and constraints: The analysis excluded some indistinguishable V segments, including TRBV6-2 and TRBV6-3. When presence/absence was analysed, sequencing depth was taken to be roughly uniform across donors. Later analysis found that TCR beta chains associated with HLA were more clonally expanded than other, equally common chains.

In the PCR, 60 Vbeta and 13 Jbeta primers were used. Assay used: immunoSEQ multiplex PCR; TCRdb lists only in-frame clones, some missing. The sample contains some 150,000 clones, almost 85% of which appear only once. A remark on this clone: Its cognate antigen is unknown.

The CDR3 spans 13 residues. The TCR comes from a woman aged 40 to 50 in good health and CMV-seronegative. Material: PBMCs. The rearrangement links TRBV21-1 to TRBJ2-1; TRBD2 is taken as the D call from the table, unchecked against the DNA. TRBV21-1 represents a pseudogene. This chain's CDR3 is CASKGLAGYEQFF. DNA of the CDR3: TGTGCCAGCAAAGGACTAGCGGGATATGAGCAGTTCTTC.